The rows below give T cell receptor beta chains drawn from one sample of a study of tumor-infiltrating lymphocytes in primary liver carcinoma. TCRdb re-called the multiplex PCR reads with MiXCR, one entry per CDR3 protein. Of about 310,000 distinct CDR3 sequences in the sample, about three fifths were seen once. The specimen sequenced was peripheral blood. The receptors come from a woman under 40 with primary liver carcinoma and hepatitis B virus infection. CDR3s include the opening cysteine and the closing phenylalanine or tryptophan. The order of the fields is clone size, J gene, D gene, CDR3 length, V gene, CDR3 DNA, CDR3 protein. D genes are given only for firm matches. Size is stated for part of the rows, as once, few or many counts, or as a class when the clone is expanded.

- | TRBJ2-7 | TRBD2 | 15 | TRBV6-1 | TGTGTCAGCAGTGACCTAGCGGGAGGCTCCTACGAGCAGTACTTC | CVSSDLAGGSYEQYF
many | TRBJ1-5 | - | 13 | TRBV12-3/TRBV12-4 | TGTGCCAGTACCTCGGACAGATATCAGCCCCAGCATTTT | CASTSDRYQPQHF
- | TRBJ2-2 | - | 15 | TRBV6-1 | TGTGCCAGCAGTGAAGAGCCCAAGATACCCGTGGAGCTGTTTTTT | CASSEEPKIPVELFF
- | TRBJ1-1 | - | 15 | TRBV12-3/TRBV12-4 | TGTGCCAGCAGTCCCTTGGGAGGGGGGAACACTGAAGCTTTCTTT | CASSPLGGGNTEAFF
- | TRBJ2-7 | - | 16 | TRBV5-1 | TGCGCCAGCAGCTTTACCGGGGGGCGGGAGCGCGACGAGCAGTACTTC | CASSFTGGRERDEQYF
many | TRBJ2-3 | TRBD2 | 16 | TRBV12-3/TRBV12-4 | TGTGCCAGCAGTAGCGGGAGGGGTATAGCGTCAGATACGCAGTATTTT | CASSSGRGIASDTQYF
- | TRBJ1-5 | - | 12 | TRBV4-2 | TGTGCCAGCAGCCAATCGGGCAGGGCGCAGCATTTT | CASSQSGRAQHF
- | TRBJ2-1 | - | 11 | TRBV5-6 | TGTGCCAGCAGCTCGGTCTATGAGCAGTTCTTC | CASSSVYEQFF
- | TRBJ1-3 | - | 15 | TRBV4-2 | TGTGCCGGCAGCCACTGGACAGACCGCTCCAACCACCATATATTT | CAGSHWTDRSNHHIF
- | TRBJ1-5 | - | 13 | TRBV6-6 | TGTGCCAGCAATAGGGCTCGCAATCGGCACCAGCATTTT | CASNRARNRHQHF
few | TRBJ2-1 | - | 14 | TRBV5-8 | TGTGCCAGCAGCTGGAATGGGGCCTACAATGAGCAGTTCTTC | CASSWNGAYNEQFF
- | TRBJ2-2 | - | 15 | TRBV6-2/TRBV6-3 | TGTGCCACCTCGGTGACAAGGAAAAACACCGGGGAGCTGTTTTTT | CATSVTRKNTGELFF
- | TRBJ2-1 | TRBD2 | 11 | TRBV6-4 | TGTGCCAGCAGTGAGGGGACTAGCGGGCTCTTC | CASSEGTSGLF
- | TRBJ2-2 | - | 14 | TRBV6-5 | TGTGCTAGCAGCCTGGACAGAAACACCGGGGGGCTGTTTTTT | CASSLDRNTGGLFF
- | TRBJ1-1 | TRBD1 | 15 | TRBV11-2 | TGTGCCAGTAGCCTCCAGGGGGCGACGGGCTCTGAAGCTTACTTT | CASSLQGATGSEAYF
many | TRBJ2-1 | TRBD2 | 20 | TRBV11-2 | TGTGCCAGCAGCTTTGCGTTGGGAGCGGGAGTGGTATTGGGAGACAATGAGCAGTTCTTC | CASSFALGAGVVLGDNEQFF
- | TRBJ2-3 | - | 16 | TRBV7-9 | TGTGCCAGCAGCCCGAATGATGGGGGGTTTACAGATACGCAGTATTTT | CASSPNDGGFTDTQYF
- | TRBJ2-1 | - | 13 | TRBV13 | TGTGCCAGCAGCACCCCAGGGGTCCATGAGCAGTTCTTC | CASSTPGVHEQFF
- | TRBJ2-1 | TRBD2 | 16 | TRBV14 | TGTGCCAGCACCCTACAAGCGGGAGAGGGGTACAATGAGCAGTTCTTC | CASTLQAGEGYNEQFF
- | TRBJ1-5 | TRBD1 | 20 | TRBV4-2 | TGTGCCAGCAGCAAGGCGGACAGGAGATACCAGGGGTCGCTCAATCAGCCCCAGCATTTT | CASSKADRRYQGSLNQPQHF
many | TRBJ2-6 | - | 13 | TRBV29-1 | TGCAGCGTCCGACAATCTGGGGCCAACGTCCTGACTTTC | CSVRQSGANVLTF
- | TRBJ2-1 | TRBD2 | 16 | TRBV11-2 | TGTGTCAGCAGTCTGGGACGAGCGGGAGATCGTTATGAGCAGTTCTTC | CVSSLGRAGDRYEQFF
- | TRBJ1-4 | - | 13 | TRBV5-6 | TGTGCCAGCACCCAACGCCTGGGCGTAAAACTGTTTTTT | CASTQRLGVKLFF
few | TRBJ1-6 | - | 13 | TRBV4-3 | TGCGCCACCGGGGACACCAGTAATTCACCCCTCCACTTT | CATGDTSNSPLHF
- | TRBJ2-7 | - | 16 | TRBV29-1 | TGCAGCGCCTACTCTGTAGATCCAAGCTCCTACAATAAGCAGTACTTC | CSAYSVDPSSYNKQYF
- | TRBJ2-1 | - | 20 | TRBV7-9 | TGTGCCAGCAGCTCCCAGCCGATAAGTTATGGGACTCGAATCTACAATGAGCAGTTCTTC | CASSSQPISYGTRIYNEQFF
- | TRBJ2-1 | TRBD2 | 18 | TRBV7-8 | TGTACCAGCAGTGAGAGACTAGCGGGAGGGCAGTCCTACAATGAGCGGTTCTTC | CTSSERLAGGQSYNERFF
many | TRBJ2-7 | - | 12 | TRBV6-5 | TGTGCCAGCAGTGCGGACAGCTACGAGCAGTACTTC | CASSADSYEQYF
- | TRBJ2-1 | TRBD2 | 19 | TRBV11-1 | TGTGCCAGCAGCTTAACTTACACTAGCGTTTCCACATCCTACAATGAGCAGTTCTTC | CASSLTYTSVSTSYNEQFF
- | TRBJ2-6 | - | 13 | TRBV6-5 | TGTGCCATCTGGAGACCTGGGGCAAACGTACTGACTTTC | CAIWRPGANVLTF
- | TRBJ1-4 | TRBD1 | 16 | TRBV6-5 | TGTGCCAGCAGTTGCTTGGGACAGGGGTTCGGTGAAAAACTGTTATTT | CASSCLGQGFGEKLLF
- | TRBJ2-3 | - | 14 | TRBV7-9 | TGTGCCAGCAGCTTAGGGACTTCCGAGGATACGCAGTATTTT | CASSLGTSEDTQYF
few | TRBJ1-3 | TRBD1 | 15 | TRBV12-3/TRBV12-4 | TGTGCCAGCAGTTTAAGGACAGGGCCCGGAAACACCATATATTTT | CASSLRTGPGNTIYF
- | TRBJ2-3 | - | 16 | TRBV28 | TGTGCCAGCAATTTTTCAGGGGCAGGCCATTTAGATACGCAGTATTTT | CASNFSGAGHLDTQYF
few | TRBJ2-2 | - | 16 | TRBV5-4 | TGTGCCAGCAGCTTGGTTCAGGGGCTCAACACCGGGGAGCTGTTTTTT | CASSLVQGLNTGELFF
- | TRBJ2-1 | - | 14 | TRBV11-2 | TGTGCCAGCAACTCGTTACGTAGCGGCAATGAGCAGTTCTTC | CASNSLRSGNEQFF
- | TRBJ2-7 | - | 13 | TRBV6-2/TRBV6-3 | TGTACCTGCAGAGGACAGACAGACTACGAGCAGTACTTC | CTCRGQTDYEQYF
- | TRBJ2-7 | - | 13 | TRBV5-6 | TGTGCCAGCAGCTTGGGGGACATTCTCGAGCAGTACTTC | CASSLGDILEQYF
- | TRBJ2-7 | TRBD1 | 15 | TRBV6-5 | TGTTCCAGCAGCTCTGACGGGACAGGACCCTACGAGCAGTACTTC | CSSSSDGTGPYEQYF
- | TRBJ1-6 | - | 16 | TRBV16 | TGTGCCAGCAGCCAACTTTGGACAGCGAATAATTCACCCCTCCACTTT | CASSQLWTANNSPLHF
- | TRBJ2-3 | TRBD1 | 15 | TRBV11-2 | TGTGCCAGCAGCTTTGGGGACAGGAGAGGGGATACGCAGCATTTC | CASSFGDRRGDTQHF
- | TRBJ2-1 | TRBD2 | 17 | TRBV11-2 | TGTGCCAGCAGGCCTCTAGCGGGAGGGCACTCCGAACGTGAGCAGTTCTTC | CASRPLAGGHSEREQFF
once | TRBJ2-3 | - | 15 | TRBV12-3/TRBV12-4 | TGTGCCAGCAGTTTACAGGCGGGCAACACAGATACGCAATATTTT | CASSLQAGNTDTQYF
- | TRBJ2-7 | TRBD1 | 15 | TRBV28 | TGTGCCAGCAGGCGCCGGGACAGAAGAGCCTACGAGGAGTACTTC | CASRRRDRRAYEEYF
- | TRBJ2-3 | - | 14 | TRBV5-4 | TGTGCCAGCAGCCCCGACATAATCGCAGATACGCAGTATTTT | CASSPDIIADTQYF
few | TRBJ2-6 | - | 16 | TRBV7-8 | TGTGCCAGCAGCCCCGGCATTAGCTCTGGGGCCAACGTCCTGACTTTC | CASSPGISSGANVLTF
- | TRBJ1-5 | - | 13 | TRBV28 | TGTGCCAGCAGTTTATCGAGCAATCAGTCCCAGCATTTT | CASSLSSNQSQHF
- | TRBJ2-5 | - | 15 | TRBV4-1 | TGCGCCAGCAGCCTCGGTGAGGGCAGTGCAGAGACCCAGTACTTC | CASSLGEGSAETQYF
- | TRBJ2-2 | TRBD2 | 15 | TRBV5-1 | TGCGCCAGCAGCATTAGCGGGACCAACACCGGGGAGCTGTTTTTT | CASSISGTNTGELFF
- | TRBJ2-7 | - | 22 | TRBV7-8 | TGTGCCAGCAGCTTAGGAGGATACTGGACAGGAAGGAGGGAGGGCCACTCCTACGAGCAGTACTTC | CASSLGGYWTGRREGHSYEQYF
- | TRBJ2-3 | TRBD2 | 17 | TRBV30 | TGTGCCTGGACCTCACCCGGACTAGCGGGTTCACTTGGGACGCAGTATTTT | CAWTSPGLAGSLGTQYF
few | TRBJ2-5 | - | 15 | TRBV12-3/TRBV12-4 | TGTGCCAGCAGTTACCAAGGTATAGCGAGAGAGACCCAGTACTTC | CASSYQGIARETQYF
- | TRBJ1-3 | - | 15 | TRBV29-1 | TGCAGCGTTTCGGGTGGACAGTCCTCTGGAAACACCATATATTTT | CSVSGGQSSGNTIYF
few | TRBJ2-2 | TRBD2 | 15 | TRBV4-2 | TGTGCCAGCATCGGGGGGGATCGACGCACCGGGGAGCTGTTTTTT | CASIGGDRRTGELFF
- | TRBJ1-5 | - | 13 | TRBV12-3/TRBV12-4 | TGTGCTAGCAGCCCAACAACGGATCACCCCCAGCATTTT | CASSPTTDHPQHF
- | TRBJ1-4 | - | 14 | TRBV6-1 | TGTGCCAGCAGATTAGTTCACTGGGAGGAAAAACTGTTTTTT | CASRLVHWEEKLFF
once | TRBJ2-2 | TRBD1 | 13 | TRBV7-3 | TGTGCCAGCAGCGTCGACAGGGCCGGGGAGCTGTTTTTT | CASSVDRAGELFF
- | TRBJ2-6 | - | 14 | TRBV6-5 | TGTGCCAGCAGTGACGGAGTCGGGGCCAACGTCCTGACTTTC | CASSDGVGANVLTF
once | TRBJ1-2 | - | 15 | TRBV5-4 | TGTGCCAGCAGCCCCGGGGCCCACGGCGGGTATGGCTGCACCTTC | CASSPGAHGGYGCTF
many | TRBJ2-1 | TRBD2 | 15 | TRBV12-3/TRBV12-4 | TGTGCCAGCAGTCCGACTAGCGGGAGCGGCAATGAGCAGTTCTTC | CASSPTSGSGNEQFF